Listed below are T cell receptor beta chains from one sample, sequenced in a study of T-cell memory formation after mild COVID-19. TCRdb re-called the 5' RACE reads through MiXCR, storing one row per CDR3 protein. The data contain approximately 260,000 distinct CDR3 sequences, more than 15% of them singletons. The sequenced sample consisted of PBMCs or a T cell subset sorted from them (not recorded which). These receptors were collected from a man aged 18 to 30 who had mild COVID-19 (a few samples of this study predate the infection). Cell type and time point are not known. Each CDR3 is given with its conserved first and last residue. Fields, in order: V gene, CDR3 protein.

>TRBV5-6
CASTRGTGGVETQYF
>TRBV7-9
CASSPSGGEETQYF
>TRBV4-2
CASSQDLFGGEAFF
>TRBV19
CASSLSGWNTEAFF
>TRBV6-1
CASRGLAGGNFHEQFF
>TRBV12-3/TRBV12-4
CASSLASGGQAFF
>TRBV5-1
CASSWGYVRETEAFF
>TRBV5-1
CASSSGTGVYEQYF
>TRBV9
CASSVGQNYEQYF
>TRBV5-1
CASSFFGQGEETQYF
>TRBV6-5
CASKVGTRGDEQYF
>TRBV6-4
CASRVAGGFDTQYF
>TRBV12-3/TRBV12-4
CASSLRVARSYNEQFF
>TRBV7-9
CASSLWGETPDTQYF
>TRBV12-3/TRBV12-4
CASQRGRWADTQYF
>TRBV4-1
CASSQDLTFKNIQYF
>TRBV12-3/TRBV12-4
CASNGFGVGEAFF
>TRBV29-1
CSVEDLKGSNIQYF
>TRBV15
CATSRLDRAETQYF
>TRBV6-5
CASRPAGNNQPQHF
>TRBV4-3
CASSQSAGQGRSEGLFF
>TRBV6-2/TRBV6-3
CASSYSMAPDPTDTQYF
>TRBV6-2/TRBV6-3
CASQRDFSTDTQYF
>TRBV21-1
CASTTGGGEKLFF
>TRBV20-1
CSARGTQTTDTQYF
>TRBV12-3/TRBV12-4
CASSYPGRSSGNTIYF
>TRBV2
CASRRGSEAFF
>TRBV11-2
CASSLEWLAGTAGDTQYF
>TRBV27
CASSYRGIVSPLHF
>TRBV4-3
CASSQDREADNTQYF
>TRBV18
CASSPPNGGRFIPGNTQYF
>TRBV5-5
CASSFGRGGDTQYF
>TRBV19
CASRRAGGNEQYF
>TRBV3-1
CASSPTGTSGGSEQFF
>TRBV7-7
CASSPLGEANYGYTF
>TRBV7-3
CASTPGEQFF
>TRBV10-3
CAITGAPSTDTQYF
>TRBV14
CASSLGYTQYF
>TRBV10-3
CAISALVGADTGELFF
>TRBV6-2/TRBV6-3
CASRDRTTQTQYF
>TRBV7-9
CASSLAASRYTQYF
>TRBV5-6
CASSLRGPETQYF